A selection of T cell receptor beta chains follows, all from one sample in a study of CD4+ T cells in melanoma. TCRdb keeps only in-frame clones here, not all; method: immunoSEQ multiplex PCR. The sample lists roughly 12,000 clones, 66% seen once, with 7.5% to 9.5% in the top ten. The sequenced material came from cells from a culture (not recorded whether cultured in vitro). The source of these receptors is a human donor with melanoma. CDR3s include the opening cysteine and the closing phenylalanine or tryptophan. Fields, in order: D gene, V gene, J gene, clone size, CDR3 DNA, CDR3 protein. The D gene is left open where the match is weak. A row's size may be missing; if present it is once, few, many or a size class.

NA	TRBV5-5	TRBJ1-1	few	TGTGCCAGCAGCCATTCTCGGGCAGGGCTAAACACTGAAGCTTTCTTT	CASSHSRAGLNTEAFF
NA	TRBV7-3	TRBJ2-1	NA	TGTGCCAGCAGCTTAACGGAGAATGAGCAGTTCTTC	CASSLTENEQFF
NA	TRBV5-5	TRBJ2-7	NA	TGTGCCAGCAGCTTGCACCTAGGGGTACAGTACTACGAGCAGTACTTC	CASSLHLGVQYYEQYF
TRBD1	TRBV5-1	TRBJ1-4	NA	TGCGCCAGCAGCTGGACAGGGGAGAATGAAAAACTGTTTTTT	CASSWTGENEKLFF
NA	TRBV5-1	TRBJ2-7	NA	TGCGCCAGCAATGGGTACTACTACGAGCAGTACTTC	CASNGYYYEQYF
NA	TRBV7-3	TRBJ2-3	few	TGTGCCAGCAGCTTATTTTCGGGCGGGAAAAGCACAGATACGCAGTATTTT	CASSLFSGGKSTDTQYF
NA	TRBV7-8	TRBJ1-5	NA	TGTGCCAGCAGCTCCGAAAGACTCGAGCCCCAGCATTTT	CASSSERLEPQHF
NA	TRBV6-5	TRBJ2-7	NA	TGTGCCAGCAGTTACATGGCAGCTTCCTACGAGCAGTACTTC	CASSYMAASYEQYF
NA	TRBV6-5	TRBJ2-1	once	TGTGCCAGCAGTTATTCTTCAGGGAGGCCCTACAATGAGCAGTTCTTC	CASSYSSGRPYNEQFF
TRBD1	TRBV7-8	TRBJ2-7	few	TGTGCCAGCAGCTTAGGAAGGGACAGCTACGAGCAGTACTTC	CASSLGRDSYEQYF
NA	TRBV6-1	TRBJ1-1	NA	TGTGCCAGCAGTGAAGTGGTCGGGGGAGCCGAAGCTTTCTTT	CASSEVVGGAEAFF
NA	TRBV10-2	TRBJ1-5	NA	TGCGCCAGCAGTTACCCCAGGCCCAATCAGCCCCAGCATTTT	CASSYPRPNQPQHF
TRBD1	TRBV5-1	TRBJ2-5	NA	TGCGCCAGCAGCCGGGACAGGGGCCAAGAGACCCAGTACTTC	CASSRDRGQETQYF
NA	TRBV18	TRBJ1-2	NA	TGTGCCAGCTCACCCCTGGGGGTGCATGGCTACACCTTC	CASSPLGVHGYTF
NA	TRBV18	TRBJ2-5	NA	TGTGCCAGCTCACCTGGCGAGACCCAGTACTTC	CASSPGETQYF
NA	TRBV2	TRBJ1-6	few	TGTGCCAGCAGTGTGCTAGCGGAAAATTCACCCCTCCACTTT	CASSVLAENSPLHF
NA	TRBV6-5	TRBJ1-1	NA	TGTGCCAGCAGTTACCGGGAATACACTGAAGCTTTCTTT	CASSYREYTEAFF
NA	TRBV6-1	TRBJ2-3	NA	TGTGCCAGCAGTGGGGCCGTCACCATCCTCACAGATACGCAGTATTTT	CASSGAVTILTDTQYF
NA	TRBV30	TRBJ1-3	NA	TGTGCCTGGAGTTCAGAACGGCGGAACACCATATATTTT	CAWSSERRNTIYF
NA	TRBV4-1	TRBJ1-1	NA	TGCGCCAGCAGCCAAGATGCCAGGGGTCACACTGAAGCTTTCTTT	CASSQDARGHTEAFF
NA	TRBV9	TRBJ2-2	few	TGTGCCAGCAGCGACCTGAACACCGGGGAGCTGTTTTTT	CASSDLNTGELFF
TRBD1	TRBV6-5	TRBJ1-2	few	TGTGCCAGCAGTACAGGACAGGGTGATGGCTACACCTTC	CASSTGQGDGYTF
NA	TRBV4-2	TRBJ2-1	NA	TGTGCCAGCAGCCAAGGCGGCGGGGGCTACTACAATGAGCAGTTCTTC	CASSQGGGGYYNEQFF
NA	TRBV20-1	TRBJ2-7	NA	TGCAGTGCTACTGACTCATTCGAGCAGTACTTC	CSATDSFEQYF
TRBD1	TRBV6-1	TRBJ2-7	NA	TGTGCCAGCAACCGACAGGGACAAAACTACGAGCAGTACTTC	CASNRQGQNYEQYF
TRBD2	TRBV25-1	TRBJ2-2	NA	TGTGCCAGCAGTGAATTCCTAGCGGGGGCAGGCGGGGAGCTGTTTTTT	CASSEFLAGAGGELFF
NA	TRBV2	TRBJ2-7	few	TGTGCCAGCAGTAAGGACACGGCGATTTACGAGCAGTACTTC	CASSKDTAIYEQYF
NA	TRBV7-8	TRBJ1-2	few	TGTGCCAGCAGCCCCAGAGCGCCAAATGGCTACACCTTC	CASSPRAPNGYTF
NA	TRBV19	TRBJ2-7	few	TGTGCCAGTAGTACCTCAGGGTTGCCCTACGAGCAGTACTTC	CASSTSGLPYEQYF
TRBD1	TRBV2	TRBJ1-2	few	TGTGCCAGCCAAGGGCGACAGGGGTTAGGCTACACCTTC	CASQGRQGLGYTF
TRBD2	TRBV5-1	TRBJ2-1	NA	TGCGCCAGCAGCTTGGGGGCCAGCGGGGGGTTCTACAATGAGCAGTTCTTC	CASSLGASGGFYNEQFF
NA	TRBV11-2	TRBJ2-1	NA	TGTGCCAGCAGCTTAAAGGTCAGGGCGAGCTCCTACAATGAGCAGTTCTTC	CASSLKVRASSYNEQFF
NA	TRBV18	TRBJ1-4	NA	TGTGCCAGCTCACCGGGGAGGGGCTGGGGTGAAAAACTGTTTTTT	CASSPGRGWGEKLFF
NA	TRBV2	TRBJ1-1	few	TGTGCCAGCAGTGAAAGGAGGGACGGTGAAGCTTTCTTT	CASSERRDGEAFF
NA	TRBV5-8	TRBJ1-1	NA	TGTGCCAGCAGCTTATCGGTCTGGACTGAAGCTTTCTTT	CASSLSVWTEAFF
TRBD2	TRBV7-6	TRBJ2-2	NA	TGTGCCAGCAGCTCGACGGGGGGGCAAATCACCGGGGAGCTGTTTTTT	CASSSTGGQITGELFF
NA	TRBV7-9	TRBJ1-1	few	TGTGCCAGCAGTCAGTTGAACACTGAAGCTTTCTTT	CASSQLNTEAFF
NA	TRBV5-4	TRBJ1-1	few	TGTGCCAGCAGCTTGTGGCAAAGTGAAGCTTTCTTT	CASSLWQSEAFF
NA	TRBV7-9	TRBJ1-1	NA	TGTGCCAGCAGCATCCTCGGCACTGAAGCTTTCTTT	CASSILGTEAFF
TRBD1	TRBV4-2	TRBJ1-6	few	TGTGCCAGCAGCCAATCGGGACAGGGCAATTCACCCCTCCACTTT	CASSQSGQGNSPLHF
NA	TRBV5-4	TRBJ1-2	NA	TGTGCCAGCAGCTTGAGTCGGTACTCTGGAGGCTACACCTTC	CASSLSRYSGGYTF